This TCR beta chain originates from a study of glioma-infiltrating T cells. This clonotype was seen a few times. TCR alpha and beta CDR3 regions were amplified from RNA using iRepertoire nested multiplex PCR. Tissue mRNA or PBMC total RNA, roughly 95-400 ng, went into one-step reverse transcription and amplification. A single record per CDR3 protein comes from TCRdb applying MiXCR to the multiplex PCR reads. The table records about 130,000 distinct CDR3 sequences, about 25% of them present only once. The germline V gene encodes CDR1 WNHNN and CDR2 SYGVQD (reference sequence). V lost 7 bases, J lost 2 bases, and 9 bases lay in between. This CDR3 is built from 13 residues.

Source material: glioma tissue, nonneoplastic brain tissue, or PBMCs (not recorded which). V is TRBV10-1 and J is TRBJ1-5; maybe TRBD1 (5 bases). The sequence was collected from a human donor with low-grade glioma or glioblastoma, undergoing nonglioma brain surgery, or in good health (not recorded which). In nucleotides, the CDR3 is TGCGCCAGCACCCGGACACGCAATCAGCCCCAGCATTTT. It encodes CASTRTRNQPQHF.